This TCR beta chain was identified during a study of cytomegalovirus exposure and HLA in healthy donors. This clone occurred once. Its matching antigen is unknown. Use of 60 Vbeta and 13 Jbeta primers characterized the PCR. The assay was immunoSEQ multiplex PCR, and TCRdb's table has in-frame clones only and misses some. This table has approximately 70,000 clones, 72% appearing once. The CDR3 spans 16 residues. V was pared by 1 base and J by 2 bases, with 7 bases of the junction left unmatched. CDR1 and CDR2 from the germline V gene are LGHNA and YNFKEQ. Whole-study results and caveats: Researchers reported that a few CMV-associated chains were confirmed in vitro as CMV antigen-specific. Researchers left out some V segments, among them TRBV6-2 and TRBV6-3, as indistinguishable.

The V and J genes are TRBV4-2 and TRBJ2-7, with 8 bases fitting TRBD2. Material for sequencing was PBMCs. The receptor comes from a woman in her forties in good health and CMV-seropositive. CDR3 protein: CASSQASGTRAYEQYF. CDR3 bases: TGTGCCAGCAGCCAAGCCTCCGGGACTAGAGCCTACGAGCAGTACTTC.